This T cell receptor beta chain was captured by sequencing in a study of blood T cell repertoires in COVID-19. Recruited during active infection, patients (from Seattle) were subsequently followed longitudinally. Original analysis: It was from reference gene primer amplification that nucleated cell counts were estimated. TCRdb's copy holds only in-frame clones and misses some; the assay was immunoSEQ multiplex PCR. D and trimming were read from the DNA, whereas the V and J calls and clone size are those reported in that table. The table lists approximately 300,000 clones, 90% of them singletons, with around 0.98% in the top ten. The CDR3 extends over 13 amino acids. The germline V gene encodes CDR1 SGDLS and CDR2 YYNGEE. Trimming shortened V by 5 bases and J by 8 bases, and 16 bases separated the two germline ends.

Sequencing was carried out using peripheral blood. The chain links TRBV9 to TRBJ1-2; D is possibly TRBD1 (6 bases). The TCR comes from a middle-aged woman with COVID-19, enrolled during active disease. This chain's CDR3 is CASRSSGGDGYTF. DNA for the CDR3: TGTGCCAGCAGGTCGAGCGGGGGCGACGGCTACACCTTC.